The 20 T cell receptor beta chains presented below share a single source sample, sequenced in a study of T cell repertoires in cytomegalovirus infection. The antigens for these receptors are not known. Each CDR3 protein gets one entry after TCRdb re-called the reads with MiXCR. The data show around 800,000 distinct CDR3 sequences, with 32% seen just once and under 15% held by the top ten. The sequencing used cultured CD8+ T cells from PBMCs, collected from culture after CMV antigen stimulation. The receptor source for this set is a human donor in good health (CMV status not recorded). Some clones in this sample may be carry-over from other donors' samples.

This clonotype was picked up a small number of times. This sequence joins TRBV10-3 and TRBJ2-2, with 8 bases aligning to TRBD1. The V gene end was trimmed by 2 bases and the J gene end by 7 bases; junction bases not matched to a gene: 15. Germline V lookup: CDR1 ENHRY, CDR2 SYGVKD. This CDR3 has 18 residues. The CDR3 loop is CAISEPNIRTGQDGELFF. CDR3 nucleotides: TGTGCCATCAGTGAGCCAAATATTAGGACAGGGCAGGACGGGGAGCTGTTTTTT.

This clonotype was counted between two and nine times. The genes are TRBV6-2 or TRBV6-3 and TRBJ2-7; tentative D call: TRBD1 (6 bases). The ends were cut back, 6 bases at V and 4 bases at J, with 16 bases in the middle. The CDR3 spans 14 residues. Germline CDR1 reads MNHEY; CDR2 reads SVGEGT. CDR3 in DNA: TGTGCCAGCAGGGACGACAGGTCACCATACGAGCAGTACGTC. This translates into CASRDDRSPYEQYV.

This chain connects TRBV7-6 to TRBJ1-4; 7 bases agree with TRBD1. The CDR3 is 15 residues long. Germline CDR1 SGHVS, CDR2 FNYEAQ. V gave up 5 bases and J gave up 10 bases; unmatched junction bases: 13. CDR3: CASSTTQGPRRKLFF. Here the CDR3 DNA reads TGTGCCAGCAGCACGACACAGGGGCCCAGGAGAAAACTGTTTTTT. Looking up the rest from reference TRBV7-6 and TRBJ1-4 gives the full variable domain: GAGVSQSPRYKVTKRGQDVALRCDPISGHVSLYWYRQALGQGPEFLTYFNYEAQQDKSGLPNDRFSAERPEGSISTLTIQRTEQRDSAMYRCASSTTQGPRRKLFFGSGTQLSVL.

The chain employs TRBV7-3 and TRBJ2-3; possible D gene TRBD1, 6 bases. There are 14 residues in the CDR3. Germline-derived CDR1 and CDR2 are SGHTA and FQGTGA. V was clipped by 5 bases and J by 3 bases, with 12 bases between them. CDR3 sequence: CASSTTGRTDTQYF. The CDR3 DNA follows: TGTGCCAGCAGCACGACAGGCCGGACAGATACGCAGTATTTT.

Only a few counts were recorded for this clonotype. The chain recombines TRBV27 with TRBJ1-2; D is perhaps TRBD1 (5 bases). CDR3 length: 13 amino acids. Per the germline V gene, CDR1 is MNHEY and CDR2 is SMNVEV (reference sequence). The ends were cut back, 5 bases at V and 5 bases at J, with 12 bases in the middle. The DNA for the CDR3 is TGTGCCAGCAGTAACAGGAACTTGTATGGCTACACCTTC. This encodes CASSNRNLYGYTF.

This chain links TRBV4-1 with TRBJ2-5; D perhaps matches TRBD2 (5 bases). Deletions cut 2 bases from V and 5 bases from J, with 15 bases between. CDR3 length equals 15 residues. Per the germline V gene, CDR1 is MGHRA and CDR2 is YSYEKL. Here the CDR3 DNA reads TGCGCCAGCAGCCAACCTTATGAGGGCGACGAGACCCAGTACTTC. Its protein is CASSQPYEGDETQYF.

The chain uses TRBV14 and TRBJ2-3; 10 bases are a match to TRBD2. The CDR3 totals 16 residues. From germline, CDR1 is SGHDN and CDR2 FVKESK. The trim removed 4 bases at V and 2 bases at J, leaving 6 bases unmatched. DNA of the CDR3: TGTGCCAGCAGCCGAAGGCTAGCGGGGGCCACAGATACGCAGTATTTT. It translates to CASSRRLAGATDTQYF.

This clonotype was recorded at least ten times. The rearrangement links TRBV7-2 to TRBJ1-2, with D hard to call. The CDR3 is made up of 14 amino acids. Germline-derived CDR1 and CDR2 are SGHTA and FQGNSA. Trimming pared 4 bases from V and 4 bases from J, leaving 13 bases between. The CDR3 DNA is TGTGCCAGCAGCTGGGGTGGGGATGGCTATGGCTACACCTTC. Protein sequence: CASSWGGDGYGYTF. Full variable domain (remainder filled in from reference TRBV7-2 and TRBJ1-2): GAGVSQSPSNKVTEKGKDVELRCDPISGHTALYWYRQSLGQGLEFLIYFQGNSAPDKSGLPSDRFSAERTGGSVSTLTIQRTQQEDSAVYLCASSWGGDGYGYTFGSGTRLTVV.

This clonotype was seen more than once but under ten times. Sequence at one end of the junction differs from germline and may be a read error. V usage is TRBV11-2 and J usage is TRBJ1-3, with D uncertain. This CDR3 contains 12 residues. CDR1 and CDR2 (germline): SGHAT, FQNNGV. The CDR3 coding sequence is TGTGCCAGCAGCTTAGATGGGGATATATATGATTTT. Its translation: CASSLDGDIYDF.

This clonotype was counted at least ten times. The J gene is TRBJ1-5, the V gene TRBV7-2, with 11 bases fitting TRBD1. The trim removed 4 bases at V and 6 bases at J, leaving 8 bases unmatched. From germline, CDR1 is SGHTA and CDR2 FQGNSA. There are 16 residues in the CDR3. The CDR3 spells CASSSSGTGGSQPQHF. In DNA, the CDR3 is TGTGCCAGCAGCTCCTCCGGGACAGGGGGAAGTCAGCCCCAGCATTTT.

The CDR3 nucleotides are TGCAGTGCTAGAGAAGGGATCGACTATGGCTACACCTTC. Its protein product is CSAREGIDYGYTF. The rearrangement uses TRBV20-1 and TRBJ1-2; D gene ambiguous. Trimming stripped 0 bases from V and 3 bases from J, with 8 bases between. The length of the CDR3 is 13 residues. Germline loops: CDR1 DFQATT, CDR2 SNEGSKA (reference sequence).

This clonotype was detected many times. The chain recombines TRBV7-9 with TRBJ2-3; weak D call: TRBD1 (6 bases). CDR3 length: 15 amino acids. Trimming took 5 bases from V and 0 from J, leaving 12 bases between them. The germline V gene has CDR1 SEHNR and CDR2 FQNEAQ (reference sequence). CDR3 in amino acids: CASSERDTSTDTQYF. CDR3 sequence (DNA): TGTGCCAGCAGCGAACGGGACACCAGCACAGATACGCAGTATTTT.

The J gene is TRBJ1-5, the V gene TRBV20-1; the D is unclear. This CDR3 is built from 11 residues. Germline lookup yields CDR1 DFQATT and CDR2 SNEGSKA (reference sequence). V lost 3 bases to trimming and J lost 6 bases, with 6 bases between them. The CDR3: CSASMGQPQHF. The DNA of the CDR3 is TGCAGTGCTAGCATGGGTCAGCCCCAGCATTTT.

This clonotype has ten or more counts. CDR3 amino acids: CAISESSNEQFF. The DNA for the CDR3 is TGTGCCATCAGTGAGTCTAGCAATGAGCAGTTCTTC. The chain couples TRBV10-3 to TRBJ2-1, with D uncertain. CDR1 is ENHRY, CDR2 SYGVKD, per germline. V dropped 0 bases and J dropped 6 bases, with 3 bases sitting between them. The CDR3 consists of 12 residues.

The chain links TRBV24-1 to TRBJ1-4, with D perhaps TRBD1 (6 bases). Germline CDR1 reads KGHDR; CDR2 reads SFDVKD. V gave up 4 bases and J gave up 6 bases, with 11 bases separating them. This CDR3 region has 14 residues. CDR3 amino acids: CATSESGADEKLFF. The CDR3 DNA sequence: TGTGCCACCAGTGAATCAGGGGCGGATGAAAAACTGTTTTTT.

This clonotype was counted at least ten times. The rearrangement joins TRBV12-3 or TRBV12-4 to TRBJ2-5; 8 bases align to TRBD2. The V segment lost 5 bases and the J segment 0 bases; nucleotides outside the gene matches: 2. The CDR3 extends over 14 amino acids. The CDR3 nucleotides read TGTGCCAGCAGTGGGGGACTAGACCAAGAGACCCAGTACTTC. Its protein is CASSGGLDQETQYF.

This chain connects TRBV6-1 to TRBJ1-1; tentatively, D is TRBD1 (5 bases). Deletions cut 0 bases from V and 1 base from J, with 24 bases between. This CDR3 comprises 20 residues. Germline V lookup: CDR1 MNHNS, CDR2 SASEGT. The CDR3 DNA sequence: TGTGCCAGCAGTGAAGCCCCAGGCTGGACATTAGACTTGGGGAACACTGAAGCTTTCTTT. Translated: CASSEAPGWTLDLGNTEAFF.

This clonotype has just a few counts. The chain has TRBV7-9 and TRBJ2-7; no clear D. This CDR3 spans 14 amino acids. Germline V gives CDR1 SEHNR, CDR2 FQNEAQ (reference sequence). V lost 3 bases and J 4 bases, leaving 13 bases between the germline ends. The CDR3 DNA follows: TGTGCCAGCAGCTTCTTCCCCCTAGATTACGAGCAGTACTTC. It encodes CASSFFPLDYEQYF.

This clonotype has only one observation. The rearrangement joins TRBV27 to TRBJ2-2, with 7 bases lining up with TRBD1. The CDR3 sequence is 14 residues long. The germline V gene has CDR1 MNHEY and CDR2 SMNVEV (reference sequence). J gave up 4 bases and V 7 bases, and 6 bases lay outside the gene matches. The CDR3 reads CASTKQGTTGELFF. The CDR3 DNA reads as TGTGCCAGCACCAAACAGGGGACCACCGGGGAGCTGTTTTTT.

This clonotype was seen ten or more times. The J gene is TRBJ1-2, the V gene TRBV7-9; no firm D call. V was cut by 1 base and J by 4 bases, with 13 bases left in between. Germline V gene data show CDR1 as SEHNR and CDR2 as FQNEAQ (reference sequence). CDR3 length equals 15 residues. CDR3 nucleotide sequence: TGTGCCAGCAGCTTAGACGCGGGCTTTACCTATGGCTACACCTTC. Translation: CASSLDAGFTYGYTF.